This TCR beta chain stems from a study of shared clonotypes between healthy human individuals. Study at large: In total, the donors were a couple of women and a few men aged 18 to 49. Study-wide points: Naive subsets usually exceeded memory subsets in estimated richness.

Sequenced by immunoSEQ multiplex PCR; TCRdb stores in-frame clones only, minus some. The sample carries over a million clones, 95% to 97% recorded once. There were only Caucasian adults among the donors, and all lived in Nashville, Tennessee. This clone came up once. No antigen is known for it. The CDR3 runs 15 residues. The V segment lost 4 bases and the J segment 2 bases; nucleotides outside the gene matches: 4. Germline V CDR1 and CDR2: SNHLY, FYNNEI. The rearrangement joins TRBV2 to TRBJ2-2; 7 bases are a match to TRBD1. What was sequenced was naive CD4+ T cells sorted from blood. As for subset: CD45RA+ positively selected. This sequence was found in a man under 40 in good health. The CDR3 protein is CASSVDRANTGELFF. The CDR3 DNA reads TGTGCCAGCAGTGTCGACAGGGCTAACACCGGGGAGCTGTTTTTT.